What follows are 26 T cell receptor beta chains derived from one specimen sequenced in a study of blood T cell repertoires in COVID-19. The assay was immunoSEQ multiplex PCR, and TCRdb's table has in-frame clones only and misses some. This sample has about 14,000 clones, with roughly 87% found just once. Sequenced sample: peripheral blood. Every receptor here comes from a human donor in a cohort sampled during active COVID-19.

CDR3 loop: CATSPTRDHNEQFF. CDR3 coding DNA: TGTGCCACCAGCCCTACGCGGGACCACAATGAGCAGTTCTTC. This sequence joins TRBV28 and TRBJ2-1, with D maybe TRBD2 (6 bases). Germline V gene data show CDR1 as MDHEN and CDR2 as SYDVKM. The CDR3 runs 14 residues. Trimming pared 10 bases from V and 5 bases from J, leaving 18 bases between.

As to this clone: One end of the junction does not line up with germline, which may come from a read error. The J gene is TRBJ2-2, the V gene TRBV7-7; 9 bases agree with TRBD2. Germline assignment: CDR1 SSHAT and CDR2 FNYEAQ (reference sequence). The CDR3 contains 19 residues. CDR3 nucleotide sequence: TGTGCTAGCAGCCCTCCCCTGGGTCTAGCGGGAAGGTACACCGGGGAGCTGTTTTTT. The encoded protein is CASSPPLGLAGRYTGELFF.

The chain couples TRBV12-3 or TRBV12-4 to TRBJ2-4; D remains unclear. V lost 5 bases and J lost 13, with 15 bases in between. The CDR3 loop spans 12 amino acids. CDR3 bases: TGTGCCAGCAGTGCTGACTGGCCTGGCCAGTACTTC. It yields the protein CASSADWPGQYF.

This clone was recorded once. The gene calls are TRBV6-5 and TRBJ2-7, with D tentatively TRBD1 (6 bases). This CDR3 contains 12 residues. Trimming pared 4 bases from V and 6 bases from J, leaving 10 bases between. Germline V lookup: CDR1 MNHEY, CDR2 SVGAGI. The CDR3 protein is CASSSGQIEQYF. The DNA for the CDR3 is TGTGCCAGCAGTTCAGGACAGATCGAGCAGTACTTC.

This chain joins TRBV19 and TRBJ1-1; a possible D gene is TRBD1 (6 bases). This CDR3 region has 12 residues. V was trimmed by 10 bases and J by 3 bases, leaving 12 bases between them. The germline CDR1 and CDR2 sequences are LNHDA and SQIVND (reference sequence). In DNA form, the CDR3 reads TGTGCCACCCGGGACATCCACACTGAAGCTTTCTTT. Translating gives CATRDIHTEAFF.

The chain employs TRBV7-2 and TRBJ2-7, with D possibly being TRBD2 (6 bases). Trimming removed 2 bases at V and 0 bases at J, with 11 bases between. Looked up from germline, CDR1 is SGHTA and CDR2 is FQGNSA. CDR3 length equals 15 residues. As DNA, the CDR3 is TGTGCCAGCAGCTTATATGGCGGGGACTCCTACGAGCAGTACTTC. It yields the protein CASSLYGGDSYEQYF. Looking up the rest from reference TRBV7-2 and TRBJ2-7 gives the full variable domain: GAGVSQSPSNKVTEKGKDVELRCDPISGHTALYWYRQSLGQGLEFLIYFQGNSAPDKSGLPSDRFSAERTGGSVSTLTIQRTQQEDSAVYLCASSLYGGDSYEQYFGPGTRLTVT.

V and J are TRBV11-3 and TRBJ2-3, with 8 bases identical to TRBD2. CDR3 size: 18 residues. Germline trimming cut 2 bases from V and 9 bases from J; bases unmatched to any gene: 19. The V gene's germline CDR1 is SGHNT and CDR2 YENEEA. DNA for the CDR3: TGTGCCAGCAGCTTAAGGCGTGTTACTAGCGGAAATCAGGAAACGCAGTATTTT. Protein: CASSLRRVTSGNQETQYF.

The chain carries TRBV19 and TRBJ2-3; possible D gene TRBD2, 7 bases. Germline V gene lookup returns CDR1 LNHDA and CDR2 SQIVND (reference sequence). The CDR3 runs to 17 residues. V lost 1 base and J lost 4, with 18 bases in between. Here the CDR3 reads CASSIAVRGGLADTQYF. CDR3 nucleotides: TGTGCCAGTAGTATAGCGGTGAGGGGGGGGCTTGCAGATACGCAGTATTTT.

This rearrangement joins TRBV7-2 to TRBJ2-3, with 9 nucleotides matching TRBD2. Germline trimming cut 0 bases from V and 5 bases from J; bases unmatched to any gene: 9. Germline CDR1 is SGHTA and CDR2 is FQGNSA. The CDR3 extends over 17 amino acids. CDR3 in amino acids: CASSLAPAGGPGDTQYF. CDR3 coding DNA: TGTGCCAGCAGCTTAGCGCCGGCGGGAGGGCCCGGAGATACGCAGTATTTT.

This rearrangement joins TRBV27 to TRBJ2-7; 8 positions agree with TRBD1. CDR3 length: 15 residues. Germline CDR1 reads MNHEY; CDR2 reads SMNVEV (reference sequence). Germline trimming cut 6 bases from V and 5 bases from J; bases unmatched to any gene: 12. In DNA, the CDR3 is TGTGCCAGCAGCCTTCTTACAGGGGGACCTGACGAGCAGTACTTC. Translation: CASSLLTGGPDEQYF.

The V and J genes are TRBV6-5 and TRBJ2-1, with 12 bases aligning to TRBD1. The CDR3 loop spans 14 amino acids. CDR1 and CDR2 (germline): MNHEY, SVGAGI. V shed 6 bases and J 7 bases; nucleotides not matched to a gene: 4. The chain's CDR3 is CASRGQGARNEQFF. CDR3 in DNA: TGTGCCAGCAGGGGACAGGGGGCGCGTAATGAGCAGTTCTTC.

This clone was counted a single time. The rearrangement links TRBV27 to TRBJ2-1; TRBD2 matches 9 bases. Germline CDR1 is MNHEY and CDR2 is SMNVEV (reference sequence). The CDR3 runs to 15 residues. J gave up 7 bases and V 3 bases, and 7 bases lay outside the gene matches. The DNA for the CDR3 is TGTGCCAGCAGTTTTCGCGGGAGGGCCCCAAATGAGCAGTTCTTC. Its protein product is CASSFRGRAPNEQFF.

The V gene is TRBV18, the J gene TRBJ2-7; the match to TRBD2 covers 9 bases. Trimming at V came to 3 bases and at J to 4 bases, leaving 4 bases not matched to a gene. Germline assignment: CDR1 KGHSH and CDR2 LQKENI. The CDR3 loop spans 14 amino acids. The CDR3 reads CASSPQREDYEQYF. The CDR3 DNA follows: TGTGCCAGCTCACCCCAGCGGGAGGATTACGAGCAGTACTTC. Supplemented by reference TRBV18 and TRBJ2-7, the full variable domain reads NAGVMQNPRHLVRRRGQEARLRCSPMKGHSHVYWYRQLPEEGLKFMVYLQKENIIDESGMPKERFSAEFPKEGPSILRIQQVVRGDSAAYFCASSPQREDYEQYFGPGTRLTVT.

This clone was found once. The V and J genes are TRBV7-2 and TRBJ2-7; a possible D gene is TRBD2 (6 bases). Germline CDR1 is SGHTA and CDR2 is FQGNSA. Trimming took 5 bases from V and 7 from J, leaving 15 bases between them. The CDR3 sequence is 13 residues long. The CDR3 DNA reads TGTGCCAGCAGCCGGGACTTACCTCGGGAGCAGTACTTC. Translation gives CASSRDLPREQYF.

Here the CDR3 reads CARERGGDEQFF. The CDR3 DNA reads TGTGCCAGGGAGCGGGGTGGAGATGAGCAGTTCTTC. The V and J genes are TRBV2 and TRBJ2-1, with 7 bases fitting TRBD2. V trimming: 9 bases; J trimming: 8 bases; junction bases outside the gene matches: 7. The CDR3 contains 12 residues. Per germline, CDR1 SNHLY and CDR2 FYNNEI. Full variable domain (rest looked up from reference TRBV2 and TRBJ2-1): EPEVTQTPSHQVTQMGQEVILRCVPISNHLYFYWYRQILGQKVEFLVSFYNNEISEKSEIFDDQFSVERPDGSNFTLKIRSTKLEDSAMYFCARERGGDEQFFGPGTRLTVL.

This clone was counted a few times. The J gene is TRBJ2-7, the V gene TRBV30; TRBD1 agrees at 8 bases. The V gene end was trimmed by 2 bases and the J gene end by 4 bases; junction bases not matched to a gene: 7. From germline, CDR1 is GTSNPN and CDR2 SVGIG (reference sequence). The CDR3 is 14 amino acids. CDR3 DNA: TGTGCCTGGAGTCCTCGGACAGGGAGATACGAGCAGTACTTC. This codes for CAWSPRTGRYEQYF.

V gene TRBV9 combines with J gene TRBJ1-2; possible D gene TRBD1, 5 bases. The CDR3 extends over 13 amino acids. Trimming removed 0 bases from V and 4 bases from J, with 7 bases in between. The germline CDR1 and CDR2 sequences are SGDLS and YYNGEE. The CDR3 loop reads CASSVGGAYGYTF. The CDR3 bases are TGTGCCAGCAGCGTAGGCGGGGCCTATGGCTACACCTTC.

This chain connects TRBV7-9 to TRBJ2-7, with D possibly TRBD2 on 6 matching bases. Germline V gene lookup returns CDR1 SEHNR and CDR2 FQNEAQ (reference sequence). Trimming stripped 5 bases from V and 2 bases from J, with 10 bases between. The CDR3 is 13 amino acids. CDR3 region: CASSRDFPYEQYF. In DNA form, the CDR3 reads TGTGCCAGCAGCCGGGACTTTCCCTACGAGCAGTACTTC.

The J gene is TRBJ2-1, the V gene TRBV7-9; D unclear. The CDR3 totals 15 residues. V gave up 5 bases and J gave up 6 bases, with 17 bases separating them. CDR1 SEHNR and CDR2 FQNEAQ come from the germline V gene (reference sequence). DNA of the CDR3: TGTGCCAGCAGCCCAAAGGTACGGGTCGGCAATGAGCAGTTCTTC. It is translated as CASSPKVRVGNEQFF.

This clone was detected only once. The chain links TRBV27 to TRBJ2-7; 10 positions agree with TRBD1. Germline V gene lookup returns CDR1 MNHEY and CDR2 SMNVEV (reference sequence). V was clipped by 6 bases and J by 3 bases; unmatched bases: 2. CDR3 size: 13 residues. CDR3 residues: CASSRTGGYEQYF. Here the CDR3 DNA reads TGTGCCAGCAGCAGGACAGGGGGCTACGAGCAGTACTTC.

The chain recombines TRBV28 with TRBJ1-6; tentatively, D is TRBD1 (6 bases). The germline CDR1 and CDR2 sequences are MDHEN and SYDVKM. This CDR3 comprises 15 residues. V was cut by 6 bases and J by 6 bases, with 15 bases left in between. CDR3: CASSSRGQINSPLHF. The CDR3 region has the DNA TGTGCCAGCAGCAGCCGTGGACAGATTAATTCACCCCTCCACTTT.

The chain is built from TRBV10-3 and TRBJ2-3; TRBD2 matches at 8 bases. The CDR3 covers 12 residues. Germline CDR1 and CDR2: ENHRY and SYGVKD. J gave up 5 bases and V 8 bases, and 3 bases lay outside the gene matches. CDR3 sequence: CAIGTSEDTQYF. CDR3 bases: TGTGCCATCGGGACTAGTGAAGATACGCAGTATTTT.

The V call is TRBV6-5, the J call TRBJ1-5; D is perhaps TRBD1 (6 bases). The CDR3 covers 14 residues. Germline V gives CDR1 MNHEY, CDR2 SVGAGI. With 8 bases removed from V and 0 bases from J, the gap between germline ends came to 11 bases. The CDR3 DNA follows: TGTGCCAGCCAGGACAGAGATAGCAATCAGCCCCAGCATTTT. Residues: CASQDRDSNQPQHF.

This clone turned up a few times. The chain links TRBV5-1 to TRBJ1-3; no clear D. There are 13 residues in the CDR3. The germline gives CDR1 SGHRS, CDR2 YFSETQ. Trimming stripped 2 bases from V and 4 bases from J, with 7 bases between. The CDR3 is CASSFEIGNTIYF. The CDR3 DNA sequence: TGCGCCAGCAGCTTCGAGATCGGAAACACCATATATTTT. The entire variable domain, with the rest obtained from reference TRBV5-1 and TRBJ1-3, is as follows: KAGVTQTPRYLIKTRGQQVTLSCSPISGHRSVSWYQQTPGQGLQFLFEYFSETQRNKGNFPGRFSGRQFSNSRSEMNVSTLELGDSALYLCASSFEIGNTIYFGEGSWLTVV.

This clone was counted only a few times. Here the CDR3 reads CASSLQGSNQPQHF. In DNA, the CDR3 is TGTGCCAGTAGTTTACAGGGAAGCAATCAGCCCCAGCATTTT. The J gene is TRBJ1-5, the V gene TRBV19, with a weak D call TRBD1 (6 bases). V dropped 5 bases and J dropped 1 base, with 9 bases sitting between them. Germline CDR1 is LNHDA and CDR2 is SQIVND (reference sequence). The CDR3 runs 14 residues.

This sequence joins TRBV13 and TRBJ1-4; D unresolved. Trimming shortened V by 3 bases and J by 4 bases, and 9 bases separated the two germline ends. Germline values: CDR1 PRHDT, CDR2 FYEKMQ (reference sequence). The CDR3 is 14 residues long. The CDR3 region is CASSFGGLNEKLFF. In DNA, the CDR3 is TGTGCCAGCAGCTTTGGAGGTCTTAATGAAAAACTGTTTTTT.